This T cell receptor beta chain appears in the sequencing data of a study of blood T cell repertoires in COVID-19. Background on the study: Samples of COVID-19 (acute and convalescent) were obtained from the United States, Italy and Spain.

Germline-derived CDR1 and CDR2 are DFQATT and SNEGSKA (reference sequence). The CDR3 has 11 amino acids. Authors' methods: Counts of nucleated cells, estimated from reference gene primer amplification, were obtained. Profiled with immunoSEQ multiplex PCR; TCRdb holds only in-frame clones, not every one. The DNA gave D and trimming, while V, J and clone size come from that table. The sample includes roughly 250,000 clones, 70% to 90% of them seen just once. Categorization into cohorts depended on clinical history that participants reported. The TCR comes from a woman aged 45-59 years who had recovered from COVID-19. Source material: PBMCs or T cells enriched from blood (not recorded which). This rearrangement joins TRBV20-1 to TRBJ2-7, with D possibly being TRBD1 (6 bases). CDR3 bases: TGCAGCGGTAAACAGGGCTACGAGCAGTACTTC. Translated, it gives CSGKQGYEQYF.